Presented here are 3 T cell receptor beta chains from one specimen sequenced in a study of radiotherapy plus CTLA-4 blockade in lung cancer listed by TCRdb under 2018. The library came from the immunoSEQ multiplex PCR assay. TCRdb took this table from immuneACCESS and kept in-frame rearrangements with V and J called. Such tables lack part of the clones; where checked against another copy, unresolved V genes explain under half of the gap, and the rest is unexplained. This sample has some 90,000 clones in its table, and around four fifths of those were observed once. The top ten hold 0.75% to 0.85% of the sample. Sequencing was performed on peripheral blood, taken from a patient treated with radiotherapy plus ipilimumab. The receptors stem from a human donor with non-small cell lung cancer who had stable disease on radiotherapy plus ipilimumab.

This CDR3 is CASRASNEPQHF. Written as DNA, the CDR3 is TGTGCCAGTAGGGCTTCGAATGAGCCCCAGCATTTT. The gene calls are TRBV19 and TRBJ1-5; no clear D gene. The CDR3 runs 12 residues. The germline gives CDR1 LNHDA, CDR2 SQIVND (reference sequence). Trimming cost V 6 bases and J 8 bases, with 11 bases left between them.

J is TRBJ2-5 and V is TRBV4-2; D is unclear. The CDR3 sequence is 15 residues long. Germline V CDR1 and CDR2: LGHNA, YNFKEQ. V was clipped by 1 base and J by 2 bases, with 11 bases between them. The CDR3 DNA reads TGTGCCAGCAGCCAAGTCACATTCCAGCAAGAGACCCAGTACTTC. Amino acids: CASSQVTFQQETQYF.

The chain combines TRBV5-1 with TRBJ2-3, with D hard to call. Germline V CDR1 and CDR2: SGHRS, YFSETQ. The CDR3 has 15 residues. Trimming left V 2 bases short and J 2 bases short, with 12 bases between. The CDR3 DNA sequence: TGCGCCAGCAGCTTAGAGTCTTCAACCACAGATACGCAGTATTTT. This gives the protein CASSLESSTTDTQYF.